The rows below give T cell receptor beta chains drawn from one sample of a study of blood T cell repertoires in COVID-19. Clones were read by immunoSEQ multiplex PCR, and TCRdb kept only the in-frame ones, dropping some. The table records some 270,000 clones, 75% to 90% of them present only once. The specimen sequenced was peripheral blood. These receptors all stem from a man in his thirties or forties with acute or convalescent COVID-19. The CDR3 runs from the conserved cysteine through the conserved F or W. Each record gives: J gene, clone size, V gene, D gene, CDR3 DNA, CDR3 protein. The D gene is left open where the match is weak. Not every row has a clone size; where given, it reads once, few, many or a size class.

TRBJ2-2	.	TRBV7-8	.	TGTGCCAGCAGCCCCCACCCTAGCAACACCGGGGAGCTGTTTTTT	CASSPHPSNTGELFF
TRBJ1-3	.	TRBV3-1/TRBV3-2	.	TGTGCCAGCAGCCAAGGCAGGGCTGGAAACACCATATATTTT	CASSQGRAGNTIYF
TRBJ2-3	.	TRBV27	TRBD2	TGTGCCAGCAGTTCCCGGGACTACTCTACTACGCAGTATTTT	CASSSRDYSTTQYF
TRBJ2-1	.	TRBV5-5	TRBD2	TGTGCCAGCAGCTTGAATCCTGCGGGAGGGCACAGTGAGCAGTTCTTC	CASSLNPAGGHSEQFF
TRBJ1-5	.	TRBV12-3/TRBV12-4	TRBD1	TGTGCCAGCAGTTTCACAGGGGGGCAGCCCCAGCATTTT	CASSFTGGQPQHF
TRBJ1-6	.	TRBV7-2	TRBD1	TGTGCCAGCAGCAACTCAGTCCCGGGACAGGGTTCACCCCTCCACTTT	CASSNSVPGQGSPLHF
TRBJ1-2	few	TRBV7-3	TRBD1	TGTGCCAGCAGCTTAACCAGGACAGGGGGTGGCTACACCTTC	CASSLTRTGGGYTF
TRBJ2-5	.	TRBV7-9	.	TGTGCCAGCAGACGCGGGTCGGAGACCCAGTACTTC	CASRRGSETQYF
TRBJ1-5	.	TRBV28	.	TGTGCCAGCAGGGGGGGTAATCAGCCCCAGCATTTT	CASRGGNQPQHF
TRBJ2-3	.	TRBV12-3/TRBV12-4	.	TGTGCCAGCACCCTCGGCACAGATACGCAGTATTTT	CASTLGTDTQYF
TRBJ1-4	.	TRBV9	.	TGTGCCAGCAGCGTTCAGGAACGTAATGAAAAACTGTTTTTT	CASSVQERNEKLFF
TRBJ2-5	once	TRBV4-2	.	TGTGCCAGCAGCCAACTTCCGTCGGGGTACCAAGAGACCCAGTACTTC	CASSQLPSGYQETQYF
TRBJ1-1	.	TRBV7-6	.	TGTGCCAGCAGCTTAGGGGGGGGTGGAACTCGAGCTTTCTTT	CASSLGGGGTRAFF
TRBJ2-7	.	TRBV7-2	TRBD2	TGTGCCAGCAGCTTAGTTTCAGTTAGCGGGAGGATGAACGAGCAGTACTTC	CASSLVSVSGRMNEQYF
TRBJ1-4	.	TRBV3-1/TRBV3-2	.	TGTGCCACCGAACTAAGGAGGGGAAAACTGTTTTTT	CATELRRGKLFF
TRBJ1-2	.	TRBV3-1/TRBV3-2	TRBD1	TGTGCCAGCAGATCGACTTTGGGACAGACCTTCGGGTATGGCTACACCTTC	CASRSTLGQTFGYGYTF
TRBJ1-1	.	TRBV7-8	.	TGTGCCAGCAGCTTGTACCCACAGAACACTGAAGCTTTCTTT	CASSLYPQNTEAFF
TRBJ1-1	.	TRBV11-2	.	TGTGCCAGCGAGACAAACACTGAAGCTTTCTTT	CASETNTEAFF
TRBJ2-1	.	TRBV5-1	.	TGCGCCAGCAGCTTGGTAGGGGGCTACAATGAGCAGTTCTTC	CASSLVGGYNEQFF
TRBJ1-2	.	TRBV2	TRBD1	TGTGCCAGCAGTGGAAGGGCGGGACAGTGGAACTATGGCTACACCTTC	CASSGRAGQWNYGYTF
TRBJ1-2	.	TRBV2	TRBD1	TGTGCCAGCCAGGGACAGGGTGGGTCGGTTGGCTACACCTTC	CASQGQGGSVGYTF
TRBJ1-2	.	TRBV7-9	.	TGTGCCAGCAGCTTAGTAGGTAGGGGCGGCTACACCTTC	CASSLVGRGGYTF
TRBJ2-7	once	TRBV3-1/TRBV3-2	TRBD1	TGTGCCAGCAGCGACGGGACAGGGGGACCCTACGAGCAGTACTTC	CASSDGTGGPYEQYF
TRBJ2-7	.	TRBV6-5	.	TGTGCCAGCGAGGTCATGGCAGACCTCATCTACGAGCAGTACTTC	CASEVMADLIYEQYF
TRBJ2-5	.	TRBV6-5	TRBD1	TGTGCCAGCAGTTACCGGGGACAGGCGGGCGTGGAGACCCAGTACTTC	CASSYRGQAGVETQYF
TRBJ2-7	.	TRBV7-2	.	TGTGCCAGCAGCTTTAAACGACAGTCCTACGAGCAGTACTTC	CASSFKRQSYEQYF
TRBJ1-4	.	TRBV24-1	TRBD1	TGTGCCACCAGTGACCAAACAGGGGGAGGTGAAAAACTGTTTTTT	CATSDQTGGGEKLFF
TRBJ2-1	.	TRBV2	TRBD2	TGTGCCAGCAGGATAGCGGGAGGGCCCCACAATGAGCAGTTCTTC	CASRIAGGPHNEQFF
TRBJ2-1	.	TRBV9	TRBD2	TGTGCCAGCAGCGCCAGACTAGCGGGTTCCTACAATGAGCAGTTCTTC	CASSARLAGSYNEQFF
TRBJ2-6	.	TRBV4-1	.	TGCGCCAGCAGCCAAGCTCACGGAGGTTCTGGGGCCAACGTCCTGACTTTC	CASSQAHGGSGANVLTF
TRBJ2-7	.	TRBV29-1	.	TGCAGCGTTGGCGGGGGCGACGAGCAGTACTTC	CSVGGGDEQYF
TRBJ1-2	.	TRBV3-1/TRBV3-2	.	TGTGCCAGCAGCCGCAAACGCAGGGGTGGGTACTATGGCTACACCTTC	CASSRKRRGGYYGYTF
TRBJ2-3	.	TRBV6-5	TRBD2	TGTGCCAGCAGTCTAGCGGGGGGGACAGATACGCAGTATTTT	CASSLAGGTDTQYF
TRBJ2-1	.	TRBV6-2/TRBV6-3	TRBD2	TGTGCCAGCAGTTCTAGCGGGAGGGGAATCGGGGAGCAGTTCTTC	CASSSSGRGIGEQFF
TRBJ1-2	.	TRBV6-2/TRBV6-3	TRBD1	TGTGCCAGCAGCTCCCGACCAAAGACAGGGGCTCCCTATGGCTACACCTTC	CASSSRPKTGAPYGYTF
TRBJ1-5	.	TRBV12-3/TRBV12-4	.	TGTGCCAGCAGTTTAACAGAGAATCAGCCCCAGCATTTT	CASSLTENQPQHF
TRBJ1-1	.	TRBV10-3	.	TGTGCCATCAGTGAGCCTACTAAAACTGAAGCTTTCTTT	CAISEPTKTEAFF
TRBJ1-1	.	TRBV28	.	TGTGCCAGCAAGCTTAAGTACACTGAAGCTTTCTTT	CASKLKYTEAFF
TRBJ1-2	.	TRBV19	TRBD1	TGTGCCAGTAGTCCCGACAGGGGGCTTTCTGGCTACACCTTC	CASSPDRGLSGYTF
TRBJ1-2	.	TRBV12-5	.	TGTGCTAGTGGTTTGGTAAACCCTCAGTTC	CASGLVNPQF
TRBJ1-2	.	TRBV28	.	TGTGCCAGCATATATCCAGGGGTGGACTATGGCTACACCTTC	CASIYPGVDYGYTF
TRBJ1-5	many	TRBV2	.	TGTGCCAGCAGCGCTGACGGGAACAGCAATCAGCCCCAGCATTTT	CASSADGNSNQPQHF
TRBJ1-6	.	TRBV18	TRBD1	TGTGCCAGCTCACCACAAGGTTTTGCAGGGGGGAATTCACCCCTCCACTTT	CASSPQGFAGGNSPLHF
TRBJ1-2	.	TRBV15	TRBD1	TGTGCCACCAGCCCAGGCAGGGGGGTATTTGGCTACACCTTC	CATSPGRGVFGYTF
TRBJ2-2	.	TRBV28	.	TGTGCCAGCAGGTCTACGAACACCGGGGAGCTGTTTTTT	CASRSTNTGELFF
TRBJ1-5	.	TRBV7-6	TRBD1	TGTGCCAGCAGCTACGGGACAGGGATAGATCAGCCCCAGCATTTT	CASSYGTGIDQPQHF